Shown below are 6 T cell receptor beta chains from a single sample sequenced in a study of shared T cell receptors in the human thymus. The assay was immunoSEQ multiplex PCR, and TCRdb's table has in-frame clones only and misses some. The table lists over 650,000 clones, more than 75% of them singletons. The sample also formed part of further work on human thymus T cells.

Sequenced input: thymocytes. Receptors were obtained from a boy under three years old with a congenital heart defect.

The genes are TRBV5-1 and TRBJ2-7; TRBD2 aligns across 8 bases. Germline CDR1 is SGHRS and CDR2 is YFSETQ. With V trimmed by 0 bases and J by 3 bases, 11 bases remained unmatched. The CDR3 is made up of 17 amino acids. CDR3 residues: CASSLAAWRAGGYEQYF. The CDR3 coding sequence is TGCGCCAGCAGCTTGGCCGCTTGGAGGGCGGGGGGCTACGAGCAGTACTTC.

The rearrangement uses TRBV28 and TRBJ1-6; weak D call: TRBD1 (5 bases). V was trimmed by 4 bases and J by 8 bases, leaving 12 bases between them. The germline V gene has CDR1 MDHEN and CDR2 SYDVKM. The CDR3 sequence is 14 residues long. CDR3 protein: CASSSPQVHSPLHF. CDR3 bases: TGTGCCAGCAGTTCTCCACAGGTCCATTCACCCCTCCACTTT. The full variable domain, in which reference TRBV28 and TRBJ1-6 provide the parts outside the CDR3, is DVKVTQSSRYLVKRTGEKVFLECVQDMDHENMFWYRQDPGLGLRLIYFSYDVKMKEKGDIPEGYSVSREKKERFSLILESASTNQTSMYLCASSSPQVHSPLHFGNGTRLTVT.

V and J are TRBV30 and TRBJ1-5; 9 nucleotides line up with TRBD1. This CDR3 spans 24 amino acids. V trimming: 2 bases; J trimming: 3 bases; junction bases outside the gene matches: 32. Germline V gene sequence: CDR1 GTSNPN, CDR2 SVGIG (reference sequence). The DNA for the CDR3 is TGTGCCTGGAGTCGGCGTCAATCCACAGGGGGCCGAATCCCCGGTTTTCCAATCAATCAGCCCCAGCATTTT. Its translation: CAWSRRQSTGGRIPGFPINQPQHF.

This chain uses TRBV28 with TRBJ2-1; a weak D match, TRBD1 (5 bases). V was cut by 3 bases and J by 0 bases, with 15 bases left in between. The length of the CDR3 is 17 residues. The germline V gene encodes CDR1 MDHEN and CDR2 SYDVKM. This chain's CDR3 is CASSFDVSGISYNEQFF. The CDR3 bases are TGTGCCAGCAGTTTTGACGTGTCAGGGATCTCCTACAATGAGCAGTTCTTC.

The V gene is TRBV25-1, the J gene TRBJ2-3; 8 positions agree with TRBD1. CDR3 size: 14 residues. V dropped 4 bases and J dropped 7; count of bases not matched to a gene: 7. CDR1 and CDR2 (germline): MGHDK, SYGVNS. This chain's CDR3 is CASSVGQGRYTQYF. The CDR3, as DNA: TGTGCCAGCAGTGTTGGACAGGGTCGGTATACGCAGTATTTT.

This rearrangement joins TRBV11-2 to TRBJ2-5; 12 bases match TRBD2. V lost 0 bases to trimming and J lost 5 bases; unmatched junction nucleotides: 4. This CDR3 comprises 16 residues. CDR1 is SGHAT and CDR2 is FQNNGV in the germline V gene. CDR3: CASSLDLAGGPETQYF. CDR3 nucleotides: TGTGCCAGCAGCTTAGATCTAGCGGGAGGGCCCGAGACCCAGTACTTC.